This TCR beta chain comes out of a study of T cells in Graves' hyperthyroidism and ophthalmopathy (dated by TCRdb to between 2019 and 2020). For the wider study: Peripheral blood samples were taken at initial diagnosis, before any treatment was given. For training and testing, the 100 or so patients in the discovery cohort were randomly divided in a 7:3 ratio. Whether ophthalmopathy could be predicted prospectively was tested in an independent validation cohort made up of about 18 hyperthyroidism patients plus 17 patients who later progressed to ophthalmopathy. TCR V-J signatures able to tell the groups apart were searched for in a discovery cohort of some 100 patients, of whom over 40 had Graves' ophthalmopathy and about 60 had stable Graves' hyperthyroidism. The paper describes TCR Vbeta CDR3 sequencing of 120 to 150 peripheral blood samples, made up of some 40 ophthalmopathy patients, roughly 75 hyperthyroidism patients and about 17 progressor patients. Following sampling, methimazole starting at 30 mg daily was given to hyperthyroidism patients, and high-dose intravenous methylprednisolone was given to ophthalmopathy patients. The study also compared thyroid tissue and blood T-cell repertoires from 6 or 7 Graves' hyperthyroidism patients. The research as a whole found: A model built on a 13 V-J signature distinguished ophthalmopathy from stable hyperthyroidism, reaching 87.88% sensitivity and about 81% specificity in cross-validation and 80%/75% in testing. Sample size was not statistically predetermined, and investigators were not blinded to group allocation. Most expanded thyroid clonotypes (frequency above 0.001) were also found in blood, which suggests that blood repertoires may mirror thyroid immune responses. In validation, the model predicted progression to ophthalmopathy with around 71% sensitivity and less than 75% specificity, a median of about 6.7 months before onset.

TCR beta CDR3 regions were amplified from RNA transcripts. The TCR CDR3 was subjected to a first round of RT-PCR using the HTBI primer set and the Qiagen OneStep RT-PCR kit. A second multiplex PCR round built the libraries, followed by size selection and purification. Sequencing of the libraries was done on an Illumina HiSeq2000 using paired-end 100 bp reads. The paper's processing steps were these. Raw data were processed with SOAPnuke, discarding reads with adapters, uncalled bases, mean Phred below 15, or no exact constant-primer or identifier match. COPE v1.2.5 was used to merge high-quality paired reads, and clonotypes were defined as unique nucleotide sequences. Clonotypes were aligned to IMGT TRBV, TRBD and TRBJ reference segments using MiTCR v1.1. Only V-J combinations with frequency above 0.0001, covering about 99% of repertoires, were analysed. The TCS score was defined as the ratio of F50 (clonal expansion) to E x V (chaos), calculated using BLOSUM62-based TCRdist between CDR3 peptides within each V-J. Welch's t-statistics and random forest reduced around 520 V-J features to roughly 13, which were used in a naive Bayes classifier (R e1071). Through fastp at Q25 and MiXCR, TCRdb rebuilt clones from the public reads, retaining in-frame beta chains. For every CDR3 protein sequence, its rows merge into one entry that carries the most common genes and DNA. The V and J calls come from TCRdb's annotation, not from the publication. This sample comprises about 350,000 distinct CDR3 sequences, roughly 15% of them detected only once. The top ten hold around a third of the sample.

Hyperthyroidism patients were newly diagnosed, had a disease duration of under 2 months, and were aged 18 to 65 years. Patients with uncontrolled infections, other autoimmune diseases, pregnancy or lactation were excluded. Diagnoses were based on clinical symptoms, serum thyroxine and TRAb, thyroid ultrasound and orbital computed tomography. Blood from progressor patients was drawn when they were first diagnosed with hyperthyroidism, before any ophthalmopathy symptoms appeared. PBMCs were isolated from 8 to 10 ml of fresh peripheral blood by Ficoll-Paque density gradient centrifugation. Patients classed as progressors first received a Graves' hyperthyroidism diagnosis and then went on to develop ophthalmopathy during follow-up. Total RNA was extracted using Trizol reagent, and RNA quality was assessed on an Agilent 2100 Bioanalyzer. This clonotype was recorded at least ten times. Its binding antigen is unknown. No quality values exist for individual bases; no much larger clone is one base distant.

Cut back by 8 bases and 0 bases, the V and J ends lie 17 bases apart. From the cysteine up to the phenylalanine, the CDR3 has a length of 16 residues. Only the CDR3 part of the read is kept: 48 bases, read in frame from the first base. CDR1 and CDR2 were assigned from the germline V gene as MDHEN and SYDVKM. What was sequenced was blood. Recombination linked TRBV28 to TRBJ1-5; the D gene remains uncertain. The TCR sequence derives from a woman in her twenties or thirties with Graves' hyperthyroidism that later progressed to Graves' ophthalmopathy. The encoded CDR3 is CASLGPPTYSNQPQHF. The DNA reads TGTGCCAGCCTCGGACCGCCGACCTATAGCAATCAGCCCCAGCATTTT.